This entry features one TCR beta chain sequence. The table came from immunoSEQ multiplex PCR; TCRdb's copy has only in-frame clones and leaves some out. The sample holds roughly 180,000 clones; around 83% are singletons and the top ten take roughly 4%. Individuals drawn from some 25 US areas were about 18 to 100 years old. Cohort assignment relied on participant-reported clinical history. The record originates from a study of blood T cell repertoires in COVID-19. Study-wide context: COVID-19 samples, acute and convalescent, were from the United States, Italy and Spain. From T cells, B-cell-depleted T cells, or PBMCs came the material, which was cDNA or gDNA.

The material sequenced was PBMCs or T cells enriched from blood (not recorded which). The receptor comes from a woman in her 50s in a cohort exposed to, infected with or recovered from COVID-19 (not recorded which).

Here the CDR3 DNA reads TGTGCCAGCAGAGGGGCGACAGGGGTGGGAGAAAAACTGTTTTTT. Protein sequence: CASRGATGVGEKLFF. V and J are TRBV2 and TRBJ1-4; 8 bases agree with TRBD1. Germline-derived CDR1 and CDR2 are SNHLY and FYNNEI. J gave up 8 bases and V 6 bases, and 11 bases lay outside the gene matches. This CDR3 contains 15 residues.